This T cell receptor beta chain came from a study of blood T cells in healthy people across ages. Peripheral blood, about 9.3 milliliters per donor, was collected. PBMCs numbering at least 6 million were isolated per sample. Germline V CDR1 and CDR2: SGDLS, YYNGEE. The CDR3 totals 16 residues. Trimming cost V 2 bases and J 1 base; bases outside gene matches: 5. This clonotype appeared a few times. A second roughly 6 to 11 cycle PCR used barcoded and J-beta primers. MiXCR, run by TCRdb on the 5' RACE reads, gives a single entry per CDR3 protein. The table lists about 640,000 distinct CDR3 sequences, about 54% of them singletons.

Material for sequencing was blood. V is TRBV9 and J is TRBJ2-5; 10 bases align to TRBD1. This TCR came from a man between 60 and 75 years old in good health. The CDR3 DNA reads as TGTGCCAGCAGCGTCGGGACAGGGGCTTCCCAAGAGACCCAGTACTTC. This sequence encodes CASSVGTGASQETQYF. Supplemented by reference TRBV9 and TRBJ2-5, the full variable domain reads DSGVTQTPKHLITATGQRVTLRCSPRSGDLSVYWYQQSLDQGLQFLIQYYNGEERAKGNILERFSAQQFPDLHSELNLSSLELGDSALYFCASSVGTGASQETQYFGPGTRLLVL.